Shown below are 4 T cell receptor beta chains from a single sample sequenced in a study of T and B cells in COVID-19 patients. From blood, roughly 250-550 ng of genomic DNA served as TRB template. Multiplex PCR with BIOMED2 TRB-A/B primer pools amplified TRB rearrangements. Each CDR3 protein is one row after TCRdb ran MiXCR on the multiplex PCR reads. The sample has 9,500 to 13,000 distinct CDR3 sequences; 30% are singletons. Sequenced input: blood. The receptors originated from a human donor with active COVID-19.

The CDR3 sequence is CASSPPSRSNEQYF. In nucleotides, the CDR3 is TGTGCCAGCTCACCACCGTCCAGGAGCAACGAGCAGTACTTC. The rearrangement joins TRBV18 to TRBJ2-7; D gene unclear. Deletions cut 0 bases from V and 5 bases from J, with 11 bases between. Germline CDR1 reads KGHSH; CDR2 reads LQKENI. The CDR3 length is 14 residues.

This clonotype rates as medium-sized (0.01 to 0.1%). The chain uses TRBV18 and TRBJ2-2; D unclear. The V end was cut by 3 bases, the J end by 4 bases, with 6 bases between. The CDR3 runs to 13 residues. Germline CDR1 reads KGHSH; CDR2 reads LQKENI. As DNA, the CDR3 is TGTGCCAGCTCACCCCCCTCCACCGGGGAGCTGTTTTTT. The encoded protein is CASSPPSTGELFF.

The chain combines TRBV11-2 with TRBJ2-7; the match to TRBD1 covers 8 bases. V dropped 5 bases and J dropped 5; count of bases not matched to a gene: 8. Germline V gene sequence: CDR1 SGHAT, CDR2 FQNNGV. This CDR3 is 14 amino acids long. The CDR3 sequence: CASSTPAGGNEQYF. The DNA of the CDR3 is TGTGCCAGCAGCACCCCCGCAGGGGGCAACGAGCAGTACTTC.

Comment on this clonotype: The junction differs from germline at one of its ends, possibly a read error. The genes are TRBV5-1 and TRBJ2-2; D gene ambiguous. This CDR3 region has 14 residues. Germline CDR1 and CDR2: SGHRS and YFSETQ. The CDR3 here is CASSVTRNTGELFF. Here the CDR3 DNA reads TGTGCCAGCAGCGTGACCCGAAACACCGGGGAGCTGTTTTTT.